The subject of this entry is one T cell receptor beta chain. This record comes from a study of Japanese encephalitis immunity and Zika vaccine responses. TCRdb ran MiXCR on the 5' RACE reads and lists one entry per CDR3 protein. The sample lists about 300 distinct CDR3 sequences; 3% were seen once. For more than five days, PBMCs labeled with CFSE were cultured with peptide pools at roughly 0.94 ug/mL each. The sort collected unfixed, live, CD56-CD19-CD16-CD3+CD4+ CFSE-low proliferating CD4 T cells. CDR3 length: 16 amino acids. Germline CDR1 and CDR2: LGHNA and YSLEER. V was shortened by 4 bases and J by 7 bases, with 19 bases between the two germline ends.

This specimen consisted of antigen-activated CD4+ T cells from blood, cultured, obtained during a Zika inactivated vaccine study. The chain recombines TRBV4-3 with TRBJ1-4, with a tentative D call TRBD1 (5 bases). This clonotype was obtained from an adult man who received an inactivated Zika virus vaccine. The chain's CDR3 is CASSPYGAGWGEKLFF. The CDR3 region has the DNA TGCGCCAGCAGCCCCTACGGGGCAGGGTGGGGTGAAAAACTGTTTTTT.